This TCR beta chain was sequenced during a study of T cell responses to AZD1222 COVID-19 vaccine. This CDR3 region has 15 residues. Trimming removed 0 bases at V and 5 bases at J, with 13 bases between. In germline, CDR1 is LGHDT, CDR2 YNNKEL (reference sequence). Produced via immunoSEQ multiplex PCR; TCRdb's table is partial and in-frame only. The sample yields some 130,000 clones, around 84% seen once. Sequenced material: peripheral blood, taken on day 0 of AZD1222 vaccination. This clonotype originated in an adult in good health. The J gene is TRBJ2-5, the V gene TRBV3-1 (or the pseudogene TRBV3-2); no clear D gene. The CDR3: CASSQDPVGAETQYF. CDR3 nucleotides: TGTGCCAGCAGCCAAGATCCCGTGGGCGCGGAGACCCAGTACTTC.